This is a list of T cell receptor beta chains from one sample in a study of blood T cell repertoires in COVID-19. Profiling relied on immunoSEQ multiplex PCR, and the TCRdb table lists in-frame clones only, not all of them. The sample lists roughly 200,000 clones, approximately 81% occurring once. Sequencing input: peripheral blood. These receptors all stem from a human donor in a cohort sampled during active COVID-19. Each CDR3 is given with its conserved first and last residue. A D gene is named only where the DNA matches it firmly. Clone size is stated in some rows and not others, as once, few, many or a class when expanded.

clone_size	v_call	d_call	j_call	cdr3_nt	cdr3_aa
NA	TRBV3-1/TRBV3-2	NA	TRBJ1-1	TGTGCCAGCAGCCGAAGACAGCCGAACACTGAAGCTTTCTTT	CASSRRQPNTEAFF
NA	TRBV28	NA	TRBJ1-6	TGTGCCAGCACCCCGGTAGACAGCGGGGCGGTCCACTTT	CASTPVDSGAVHF
NA	TRBV5-4	NA	TRBJ1-3	TGTGCCAGCAGCCCTGTAGGCGGGACCTCTGGAAACACCATATATTTT	CASSPVGGTSGNTIYF
once	TRBV10-3	NA	TRBJ1-2	TGTGCCATCAGTCACAATGAGGGAACGAACTATGGCTACACCTTC	CAISHNEGTNYGYTF
NA	TRBV28	TRBD1	TRBJ1-4	TGTGCCAGCGAGACAGGGGCTGATCAGGAAAAACTGTTTTTT	CASETGADQEKLFF
NA	TRBV30	NA	TRBJ1-5	TGTGCCTGGAGCAGGGATTCCAATCAGCCCCAGCATTTT	CAWSRDSNQPQHF
NA	TRBV28	NA	TRBJ2-5	TGTGCCAGCAGGACCCCCACGGGGGTGATCCGGGAGACCCAGTACTTC	CASRTPTGVIRETQYF
NA	TRBV19	NA	TRBJ1-2	TGTGCCAGTAGTATCCTAAACAGAAACTATGGCTACACCTTC	CASSILNRNYGYTF
NA	TRBV19	NA	TRBJ2-1	TGTGCCAGCCAACGACTTAAGAGCTCCTACAATGAGCAGTTCTTC	CASQRLKSSYNEQFF
NA	TRBV28	NA	TRBJ2-1	TGTGCCAGCAGTTTAGTGCAGGGCAGAAATGAGCAGTTCTTC	CASSLVQGRNEQFF
NA	TRBV19	NA	TRBJ2-1	TGTGCCAGTAGTATAGCGGCAGGGATCTCGAATGAGCAGTTCTTC	CASSIAAGISNEQFF
few	TRBV25-1	TRBD1	TRBJ1-1	TGTGCCAGCAAAGGGACAGAGAACACTGAAGCTTTCTTT	CASKGTENTEAFF
NA	TRBV28	TRBD1	TRBJ1-4	TGTGCCAGCAGAATCAGGGGGAAGTCGGGAAAACTGTTTTTT	CASRIRGKSGKLFF
NA	TRBV18	NA	TRBJ1-3	TGTGCCAGCTCAACGGGGGGCCTCCTCTCTGGAAACACCATATATTTT	CASSTGGLLSGNTIYF
NA	TRBV4-2	NA	TRBJ2-6	TGTGCCAGCAGCCAAGATTTTGACTATCCCTCTGGGGCCAACGTCCTGACTTTC	CASSQDFDYPSGANVLTF
NA	TRBV5-1	TRBD1	TRBJ2-5	TGCGCCAGCAGCAGACAGGGGTCTGAGACCCAGTACTTC	CASSRQGSETQYF
NA	TRBV7-6	TRBD1	TRBJ2-5	TGTGCCAGCAGCCGAACCAGGGGGAGTGAGACCCAGTACTTC	CASSRTRGSETQYF
once	TRBV7-4	NA	TRBJ1-5	TGTGCCAGCAGCCAGGAGGGTGGTGAGAGGCAACTTTATAGCAATCAGCCCCAGCATTTT	CASSQEGGERQLYSNQPQHF
NA	TRBV10-3	NA	TRBJ1-2	TGTGCCATCAGTGAGTCAGGGGTAGAGAGCTATGGCTACACCTTC	CAISESGVESYGYTF
NA	TRBV6-6	TRBD1	TRBJ2-7	TGTGCCAGCAGTTATCCGGGACAGGGAGCCTACGAGCAGTACTTC	CASSYPGQGAYEQYF
NA	TRBV5-1	TRBD1	TRBJ2-2	TGCGCCAGCAGCTTGGAAGAGACAGGGGGCTTTGGCGGGGAGCTGTTTTTT	CASSLEETGGFGGELFF
NA	TRBV5-1	NA	TRBJ2-7	TGCGCCAGCAGCCCTCGGGGAGAGGCCTACGAGCAGTACTTC	CASSPRGEAYEQYF